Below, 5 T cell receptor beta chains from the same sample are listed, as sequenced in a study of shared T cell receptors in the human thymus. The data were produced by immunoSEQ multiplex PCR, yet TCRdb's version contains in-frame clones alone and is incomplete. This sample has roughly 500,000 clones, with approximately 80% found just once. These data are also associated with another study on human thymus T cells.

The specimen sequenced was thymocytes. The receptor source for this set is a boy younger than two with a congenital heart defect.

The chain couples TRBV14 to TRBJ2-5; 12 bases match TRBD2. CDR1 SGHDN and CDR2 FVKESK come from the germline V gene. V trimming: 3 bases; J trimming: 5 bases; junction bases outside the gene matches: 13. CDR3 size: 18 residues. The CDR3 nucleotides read TGTGCCAGCAGCCAGGAGAGGCTAGCGGGAGGGCCGTGGGAGACCCAGTACTTC. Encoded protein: CASSQERLAGGPWETQYF.

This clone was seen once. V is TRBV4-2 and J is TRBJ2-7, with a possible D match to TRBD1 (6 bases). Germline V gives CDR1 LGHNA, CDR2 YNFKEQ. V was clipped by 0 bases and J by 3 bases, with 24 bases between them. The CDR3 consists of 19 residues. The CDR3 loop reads CASSQDMGTLVTSSYEQYF. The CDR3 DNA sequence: TGTGCCAGCAGCCAAGATATGGGGACATTGGTAACGAGTAGCTACGAGCAGTACTTC.

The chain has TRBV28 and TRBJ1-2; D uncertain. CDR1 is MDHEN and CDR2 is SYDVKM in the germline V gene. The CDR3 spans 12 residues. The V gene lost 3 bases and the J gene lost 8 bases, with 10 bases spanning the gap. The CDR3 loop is CASSFRRKGYTF. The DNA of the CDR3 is TGTGCCAGCAGTTTCCGCAGGAAGGGCTACACCTTC.

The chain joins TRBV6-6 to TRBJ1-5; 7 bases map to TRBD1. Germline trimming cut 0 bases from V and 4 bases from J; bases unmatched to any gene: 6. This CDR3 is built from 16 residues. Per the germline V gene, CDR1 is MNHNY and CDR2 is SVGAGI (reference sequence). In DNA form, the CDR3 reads TGTGCCAGCAGTTACTCGAATTACAGGGGTAATCAGCCCCAGCATTTT. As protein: CASSYSNYRGNQPQHF.

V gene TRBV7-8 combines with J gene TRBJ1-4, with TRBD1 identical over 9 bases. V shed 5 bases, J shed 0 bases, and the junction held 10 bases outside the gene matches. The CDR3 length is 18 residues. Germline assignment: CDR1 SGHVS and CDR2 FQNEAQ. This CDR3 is CASSPGQGRIATNEKLFF. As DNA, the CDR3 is TGTGCCAGCAGCCCTGGACAGGGGCGGATAGCAACTAATGAAAAACTGTTTTTT.